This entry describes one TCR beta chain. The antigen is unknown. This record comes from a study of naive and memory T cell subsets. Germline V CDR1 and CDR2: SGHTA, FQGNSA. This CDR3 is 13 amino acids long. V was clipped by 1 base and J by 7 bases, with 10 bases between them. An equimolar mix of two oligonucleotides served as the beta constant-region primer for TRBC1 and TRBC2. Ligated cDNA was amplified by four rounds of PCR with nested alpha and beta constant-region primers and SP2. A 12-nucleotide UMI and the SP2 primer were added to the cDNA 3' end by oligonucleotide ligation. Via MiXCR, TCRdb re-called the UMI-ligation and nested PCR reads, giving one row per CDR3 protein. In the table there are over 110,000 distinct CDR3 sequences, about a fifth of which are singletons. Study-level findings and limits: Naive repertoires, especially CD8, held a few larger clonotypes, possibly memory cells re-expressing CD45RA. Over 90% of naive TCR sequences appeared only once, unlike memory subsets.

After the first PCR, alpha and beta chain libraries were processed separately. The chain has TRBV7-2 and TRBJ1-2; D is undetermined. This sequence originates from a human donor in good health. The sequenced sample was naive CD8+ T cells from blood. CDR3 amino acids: CASSLVGGFGYTF. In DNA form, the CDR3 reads TGTGCCAGCAGCTTAGTAGGAGGGTTTGGCTACACCTTC.